One and the same sample provided the 32 T cell receptor beta chains below, sequenced in a study of lymphopenia after photon versus proton radiotherapy. Only in-frame clones appear in the TCRdb table, and some are missing; sequencing was by immunoSEQ multiplex PCR. The sample comprises about 58,000 clones, roughly 83% of which are singletons, and around 2.2% rests with the top ten. Sequencing used peripheral blood, obtained from a patient treated with proton-based radiotherapy. These receptors all come from a man aged 60 to 69 with pancreatic cancer.

The chain has TRBV29-1 and TRBJ2-2; D not certain. The V and J ends lost 5 bases and 0 bases respectively, with 10 bases between them. The CDR3 runs to 14 residues. The V gene's germline CDR1 is SQVTM and CDR2 ANQGSEA. CDR3 coding DNA: TGCAGCGTTTTTGACGGCCCGAACACCGGGGAGCTGTTTTTT. Its translation is CSVFDGPNTGELFF.

This sequence joins TRBV28 and TRBJ2-5; 9 bases are shared with TRBD2. Germline V gene data show CDR1 as MDHEN and CDR2 as SYDVKM. With V trimmed by 3 bases and J by 9 bases, 5 bases remained unmatched. The CDR3 is made up of 13 amino acids. CDR3 residues: CASSFSGRRSQYF. The CDR3 region has the DNA TGTGCCAGCAGTTTTAGCGGGAGACGGTCCCAGTACTTC.

This CDR3 is CASSEKLHSPLHF. CDR3 bases: TGTGCCAGCAGTGAGAAGCTTCATTCACCCCTCCACTTT. The gene calls are TRBV6-1 and TRBJ1-6; D is ambiguous. The V gene's germline CDR1 is MNHNS and CDR2 SASEGT. The CDR3 runs 13 residues. Deletions cut 3 bases from V and 8 bases from J, with 8 bases between.

This chain links TRBV5-4 with TRBJ2-3; the match to TRBD2 covers 12 bases. This CDR3 has 17 residues. Losses at the gene ends were 1 base for V and 3 bases for J; bases not matched to a gene: 6. CDR1 is SGHNT and CDR2 is YYREEE in the germline V gene (reference sequence). The CDR3 is CASSLLRLAGETDTQYF. The CDR3 nucleotides read TGTGCCAGCAGCTTGCTTCGACTAGCGGGAGAAACAGATACGCAGTATTTT.

The J gene is TRBJ1-4, the V gene TRBV18, with D maybe TRBD1 (6 bases). V was cut by 2 bases and J by 4 bases, with 11 bases left in between. The length of the CDR3 is 15 residues. Germline-derived CDR1 and CDR2 are KGHSH and LQKENI. The CDR3 spells CASSPRQALNEKLFF. CDR3 coding DNA: TGTGCCAGCTCACCAAGACAGGCCCTTAATGAAAAACTGTTTTTT.

CDR3 nucleotide sequence: TGTGCCAGCAGTTACTCCATCCCGAGCTCCTACAATGAGCAGTTCTTC. Its translation is CASSYSIPSSYNEQFF. The chain uses TRBV6-6 and TRBJ2-1; unclear D gene. CDR1 is MNHNY and CDR2 is SVGAGI in the germline V gene (reference sequence). With 0 bases removed from V and 0 bases from J, the gap between germline ends came to 9 bases. CDR3 length: 16 amino acids.

The CDR3 DNA reads TGTGCCAGTAGGACGCAGGGGACTAACTATGGCTACACCTTC. Protein sequence: CASRTQGTNYGYTF. This sequence joins TRBV19 and TRBJ1-2; D possibly corresponds to TRBD1 (6 bases). This CDR3 has 14 residues. Trimming took off 6 bases at V and 0 bases at J, with 11 bases between the two ends. CDR1 is LNHDA, CDR2 SQIVND, per germline (reference sequence). The full variable domain, completed using reference TRBV19 and TRBJ1-2, is DGGITQSPKYLFRKEGQNVTLSCEQNLNHDAMYWYRQDPGQGLRLIYYSQIVNDFQKGDIAEGYSVSREKKESFPLTVTSAQKNPTAFYLCASRTQGTNYGYTFGSGTRLTVV.

The chain couples TRBV25-1 to TRBJ1-2, with a tentative D call TRBD1 (5 bases). CDR3 length: 15 residues. The germline CDR1 and CDR2 sequences are MGHDK and SYGVNS. Trimming pared 0 bases from V and 4 bases from J, leaving 12 bases between. CDR3 DNA sequence: TGTGCCAGCAGTGAATATAAAGGGGCGGGCTATGGCTACACCTTC. Its translation: CASSEYKGAGYGYTF.

Only a few counts were recorded for this clone. V usage is TRBV2 and J usage is TRBJ2-5, with D perhaps given as TRBD1 or TRBD2 (5 bases each). Germline values: CDR1 SNHLY, CDR2 FYNNEI. The ends were cut back, 1 base at V and 4 bases at J, with 19 bases in the middle. This CDR3 comprises 17 residues. The CDR3 region is CASSEEAGGSGRETQYF. In DNA form, the CDR3 reads TGTGCCAGCAGTGAAGAGGCGGGCGGGTCGGGGCGAGAGACCCAGTACTTC.

The chain is built from TRBV7-2 and TRBJ1-1, with 12 bases lining up with TRBD1. Germline V gene data show CDR1 as SGHTA and CDR2 as FQGNSA. The J segment lost 7 bases and the V segment lost 3 bases, leaving 6 bases of the junction unmatched. This CDR3 has 15 residues. The CDR3 reads CASSFRDRGPVEAFF. DNA for the CDR3: TGTGCCAGCAGCTTCCGGGACAGGGGGCCGGTTGAAGCTTTCTTT.

The V and J genes are TRBV7-2 and TRBJ2-1; 7 bases match TRBD2. The germline V gene has CDR1 SGHTA and CDR2 FQGNSA. This CDR3 region has 13 residues. V was clipped by 5 bases and J by 7 bases; unmatched bases: 5. In DNA form, the CDR3 reads TGTGCCAGCAGCCTGACTAGCATTAATGAGCAGTTCTTC. This gives the protein CASSLTSINEQFF.

As DNA, the CDR3 is TGTGCCAGCCCCGGAACCAACCCGTCCTACAATGAGCAGTTCTTC. It is translated as CASPGTNPSYNEQFF. The chain uses TRBV6-1 and TRBJ2-1; no clear D gene. This CDR3 has 15 residues. CDR1 MNHNS and CDR2 SASEGT come from the germline V gene. Trimming took 8 bases from V and 1 from J, leaving 15 bases between them.

This chain uses TRBV7-8 with TRBJ1-1; D not resolved. The CDR3 contains 14 residues. V was pared by 7 bases and J by 0 bases, with 12 bases between. Germline CDR1 and CDR2: SGHVS and FQNEAQ. The CDR3 loop reads CASKSSWVNTEAFF. DNA of the CDR3: TGTGCCAGCAAGTCCAGTTGGGTGAACACTGAAGCTTTCTTT.

J is TRBJ2-2 and V is TRBV7-9, with D unresolved. The CDR3 totals 15 residues. CDR1 and CDR2 (germline): SEHNR, FQNEAQ (reference sequence). With 5 bases removed from V and 1 base from J, the gap between germline ends came to 11 bases. The CDR3 bases are TGTGCCAGCAGCCCGGACGGTAGGAACACCGGGGAGCTGTTTTTT. This gives the protein CASSPDGRNTGELFF.

For the CDR3, the DNA is TGTGCCAGCAGCAACTGGACAGGGGGAGGCTACACCTTC. This translates into CASSNWTGGGYTF. V is TRBV7-8 and J is TRBJ1-2, with 10 bases fitting TRBD1. After removal of 5 bases from V and 8 bases from J, the junction contained 5 bases not matched to a gene. From germline, CDR1 is SGHVS and CDR2 FQNEAQ. The CDR3 runs to 13 residues.

The V and J genes are TRBV28 and TRBJ2-2; D may be TRBD2 (7 bases). V lost 6 bases, J lost 3 bases, and 20 bases lay in between. There are 17 residues in the CDR3. Germline V lookup: CDR1 MDHEN, CDR2 SYDVKM. The CDR3 here is CASRTGGGAYHTGELFF. The CDR3 DNA reads TGTGCCAGCAGAACTGGTGGGGGGGCTTATCACACCGGGGAGCTGTTTTTT.

DNA of the CDR3: TGTGCCAGCAGTGTAGCTTTTTACAGGGGGCTGTACGAGCAGTACTTC. It codes for CASSVAFYRGLYEQYF. V and J are TRBV6-1 and TRBJ2-7, with 9 bases fitting TRBD1. Per germline, CDR1 MNHNS and CDR2 SASEGT. Trimming cost V 4 bases and J 4 bases; bases outside gene matches: 11. The CDR3 covers 16 residues.

J is TRBJ2-6 and V is TRBV27, with D maybe TRBD1 (6 bases). V lost 6 bases and J lost 2, with 17 bases in between. CDR3 size: 17 residues. Germline lookup yields CDR1 MNHEY and CDR2 SMNVEV (reference sequence). Here the CDR3 DNA reads TGTGCCAGCAGCCCGTGGCAGGGGACCCCTGGGGCCAACGTCCTGACTTTC. Amino acid sequence: CASSPWQGTPGANVLTF.

This sequence joins TRBV5-1 and TRBJ2-2; tentative D call: TRBD1 (6 bases). V lost 2 bases, J lost 4 bases, and 12 bases lay in between. The CDR3 contains 15 residues. CDR1 and CDR2 (germline): SGHRS, YFSETQ. CDR3 sequence reads: CASSFTGFGTGELFF. Written as DNA, the CDR3 is TGCGCCAGCAGCTTTACAGGGTTTGGCACCGGGGAGCTGTTTTTT.

The CDR3: CASSSLWGHEQYF. CDR3 sequence (DNA): TGTGCCAGCAGCTCCCTTTGGGGCCACGAGCAGTACTTC. This chain links TRBV11-2 with TRBJ2-7, with a weak D call TRBD1 (5 bases). Trimming left V 4 bases short and J 5 bases short, with 12 bases between. The V gene's germline CDR1 is SGHAT and CDR2 FQNNGV. This CDR3 is built from 13 residues.

Of note for this clone: This same CDR3 is encoded by further DNA sequences in the sample. The V gene is TRBV15, the J gene TRBJ2-7; D is undetermined. The CDR3 runs 13 residues. With 5 bases removed from V and 4 bases from J, the gap between germline ends came to 12 bases. CDR1 and CDR2 from the germline V gene are LNHNV and YYDKDF (reference sequence). The CDR3, as DNA: TGTGCCACCAGCCGCCCGGGTCCATACGAGCAGTACTTC. Translated: CATSRPGPYEQYF.

J is TRBJ2-3 and V is TRBV18, with D unclear. The ends were cut back, 2 bases at V and 1 base at J, with 7 bases in the middle. The CDR3 loop spans 14 amino acids. CDR1 is KGHSH, CDR2 LQKENI, per germline. The CDR3, as DNA: TGTGCCAGCTCACCAGAGCTGGGCACAGATACGCAGTATTTT. This sequence encodes CASSPELGTDTQYF.

This sequence joins TRBV28 and TRBJ2-7; 8 nucleotides align to TRBD1. The CDR3 is made up of 16 amino acids. Germline lookup yields CDR1 MDHEN and CDR2 SYDVKM. V shed 6 bases, J shed 0 bases, and the junction held 10 bases outside the gene matches. This CDR3 is CASRTDRASISYEQYF. The CDR3 DNA reads TGTGCCAGCAGGACGGACAGGGCCTCCATCTCCTACGAGCAGTACTTC.

This chain joins TRBV7-8 and TRBJ1-2, with 7 bases fitting TRBD1. The junction had 14 bases not matched to a gene; V was cut back by 4 bases and J by 6 bases. The CDR3 loop spans 16 amino acids. CDR1 and CDR2 (germline): SGHVS, FQNEAQ. CDR3 DNA: TGTGCCAGCAGCTACAGAAGGGGGCAGGGGTTAAATGGCTACACCTTC. It yields the protein CASSYRRGQGLNGYTF.

The chain recombines TRBV28 with TRBJ1-4; unclear D gene. The V gene lost 2 bases and the J gene lost 2 bases, with 15 bases spanning the gap. CDR3 length: 17 residues. Germline V gives CDR1 MDHEN, CDR2 SYDVKM. CDR3 protein: CASSLEDWVVTNEKLFF. CDR3 bases: TGTGCCAGCAGTTTAGAGGATTGGGTTGTGACTAATGAAAAACTGTTTTTT.

The CDR3 nucleotides read TGTGCCAGCAGTCCCATCGGACGAAACAGCAATCAGCCCCAGCATTTT. This encodes CASSPIGRNSNQPQHF. The J gene is TRBJ1-5, the V gene TRBV5-8; D gene unclear. Between the trimmed V and J ends, which lost 5 bases and 1 base, there was a span of 16 bases. Germline CDR1 is SGHTS and CDR2 is YDEGEE. This CDR3 region has 16 residues.

A single count supports this clone. The J gene is TRBJ2-7, the V gene TRBV13; possibly TRBD1 for D (5 bases). Trimming cost V 0 bases and J 3 bases, with 9 bases left between them. Germline lookup yields CDR1 PRHDT and CDR2 FYEKMQ (reference sequence). There are 14 residues in the CDR3. CDR3 amino acids: CASSLGQVSYEQYF. The CDR3, as DNA: TGTGCCAGCAGCTTAGGACAGGTGAGCTACGAGCAGTACTTC. Based on the CDR3 plus reference TRBV13 and TRBJ2-7, the full variable domain is AAGVIQSPRHLIKEKRETATLKCYPIPRHDTVYWYQQGPGQDPQFLISFYEKMQSDKGSIPDRFSAQQFSDYHSELNMSSLELGDSALYFCASSLGQVSYEQYFGPGTRLTVT.

This clone was counted between two and nine times. V usage is TRBV29-1 and J usage is TRBJ2-1; tentatively, D is TRBD2 (6 bases). CDR1 is SQVTM and CDR2 is ANQGSEA in the germline V gene. Between the trimmed V and J ends, which lost 7 bases and 12 bases, there was a span of 19 bases. This CDR3 has 12 amino acids. The CDR3 sequence is CSAKWGLRRQFF. The DNA of the CDR3 is TGCAGCGCAAAATGGGGACTTAGGAGGCAGTTCTTC.

This clone was seen a few times. V usage is TRBV7-9 and J usage is TRBJ2-7; 9 bases agree with TRBD2. The CDR3 totals 16 residues. Germline CDR1 SEHNR, CDR2 FQNEAQ (reference sequence). After removal of 0 bases from V and 5 bases from J, the junction contained 8 bases not matched to a gene. CDR3 residues: CASSLAIAGGGDEQYF. DNA for the CDR3: TGTGCCAGCAGCTTAGCGATTGCGGGAGGGGGCGACGAGCAGTACTTC.

This clone was detected a few times. The gene calls are TRBV7-9 and TRBJ2-1; 8 bases are shared with TRBD2. This CDR3 region has 17 residues. V shed 0 bases, J shed 6 bases, and the junction held 10 bases outside the gene matches. Germline CDR1 reads SEHNR; CDR2 reads FQNEAQ (reference sequence). CDR3 in amino acids: CASSLAPIVAGPNEQFF. DNA for the CDR3: TGTGCCAGCAGCTTAGCCCCTATTGTAGCGGGACCCAATGAGCAGTTCTTC. Variable domain in full (rest from reference TRBV7-9 and TRBJ2-1): DTGVSQNPRHKITKRGQNVTFRCDPISEHNRLYWYRQTLGQGPEFLTYFQNEAQLEKSRLLSDRFSAERPKGSFSTLEIQRTEQGDSAMYLCASSLAPIVAGPNEQFFGPGTRLTVL.

This chain links TRBV11-2 with TRBJ2-5; D is uncertain. Germline V gene data show CDR1 as SGHAT and CDR2 as FQNNGV. The V gene lost 5 bases and the J gene lost 8 bases, with 12 bases spanning the gap. CDR3 length: 12 amino acids. The CDR3 DNA reads as TGTGCCAGCAGCCCTAGGGCACGCACCCAGTACTTC. This translates into CASSPRARTQYF. The variable domain in full, with the rest retrieved from reference TRBV11-2 and TRBJ2-5, is EAGVAQSPRYKIIEKRQSVAFWCNPISGHATLYWYQQILGQGPKLLIQFQNNGVVDDSQLPKDRFSAERLKGVDSTLKIQPAKLEDSAVYLCASSPRARTQYFGPGTRLLVL.

The chain couples TRBV7-9 to TRBJ2-4, with TRBD1 matching 7 bases. Germline V gene data show CDR1 as SEHNR and CDR2 as FQNEAQ (reference sequence). The CDR3 consists of 15 residues. Unmatched junction bases numbered 4, after V lost 3 bases and J lost 2 bases. The CDR3 DNA sequence: TGTGCCAGCAGCTTGTTGACAGGGACCAAAAACATTCAGTACTTC. Its translation: CASSLLTGTKNIQYF. Full variable domain (missing parts from reference TRBV7-9 and TRBJ2-4): DTGVSQNPRHKITKRGQNVTFRCDPISEHNRLYWYRQTLGQGPEFLTYFQNEAQLEKSRLLSDRFSAERPKGSFSTLEIQRTEQGDSAMYLCASSLLTGTKNIQYFGAGTRLSVL.